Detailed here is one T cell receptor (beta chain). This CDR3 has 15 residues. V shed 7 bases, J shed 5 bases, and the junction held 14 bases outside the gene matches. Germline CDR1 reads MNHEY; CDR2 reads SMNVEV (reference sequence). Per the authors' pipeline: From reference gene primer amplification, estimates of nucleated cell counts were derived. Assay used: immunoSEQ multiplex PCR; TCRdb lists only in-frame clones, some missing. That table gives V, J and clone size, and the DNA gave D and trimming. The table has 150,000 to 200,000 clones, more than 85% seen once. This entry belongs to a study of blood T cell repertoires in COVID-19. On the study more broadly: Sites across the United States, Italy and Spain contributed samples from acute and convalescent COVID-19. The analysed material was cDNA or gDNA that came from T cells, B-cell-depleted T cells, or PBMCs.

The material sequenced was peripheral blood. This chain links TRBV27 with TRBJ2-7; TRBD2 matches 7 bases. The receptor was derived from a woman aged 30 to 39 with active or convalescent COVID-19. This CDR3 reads CASISGTKILHEQYF. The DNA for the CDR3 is TGTGCCAGCATAAGTGGGACTAAGATCCTCCACGAGCAGTACTTC.